The 10 T cell receptor beta chains presented below share a single source sample, sequenced in a study of metastatic and nonmetastatic thyroid tumors. No treatment had been given to any patient before thyroid surgery. Through MiXCR, TCRdb re-clonotyped the PCR reads. The sample records just over 20,000 clones, about 15% being singletons. Sequencing was carried out using blood. Receptor source: a female donor with papillary thyroid cancer or a benign thyroid nodule (not recorded which). Some clones in this sample may be carry-over from other donors' samples.

This clone was recorded many times. The chain joins TRBV10-3 to TRBJ2-7, with 9 bases identical to TRBD1. Trimming at V came to 5 bases and at J to 2 bases, leaving 7 bases not matched to a gene. This CDR3 is built from 15 residues. Per germline, CDR1 ENHRY and CDR2 SYGVKD. This chain's CDR3 is CAISPPGTGTYEQYF. DNA for the CDR3: TGTGCCATCAGTCCCCCCGGGACAGGGACCTACGAGCAGTACTTC.

This clone was recorded many times. The chain uses TRBV19 and TRBJ2-7, with TRBD1 matching over 7 bases. Trimming took 7 bases from V and 2 from J; bases not matched to a gene: 8. Germline lookup yields CDR1 LNHDA and CDR2 SQIVND (reference sequence). This CDR3 has 14 amino acids. CDR3 sequence: CASTSNRGTYEQYF. DNA for the CDR3: TGTGCCAGTACCTCGAACAGGGGAACCTACGAGCAGTACTTC.

This clone was picked up many times. The chain employs TRBV7-8 and TRBJ1-5; D gene unclear. This CDR3 is 12 amino acids long. CDR1 is SGHVS and CDR2 is FQNEAQ in the germline V gene. Between the trimmed V and J ends, which lost 5 bases and 4 bases, there was a span of 6 bases. CDR3 sequence reads: CASSGVNQPQHF. CDR3 sequence (DNA): TGTGCCAGCAGCGGAGTTAATCAGCCCCAGCATTTT. The full variable domain, completed using reference TRBV7-8 and TRBJ1-5, is GAGVSQSPRYKVAKRGQDVALRCDPISGHVSLFWYQQALGQGPEFLTYFQNEAQLDKSGLPSDRFFAERPEGSVSTLKIQRTQQEDSAVYLCASSGVNQPQHFGDGTRLSIL.

This clone was seen many times. The genes are TRBV15 and TRBJ1-5; 8 nucleotides match TRBD1. Germline values: CDR1 LNHNV, CDR2 YYDKDF (reference sequence). V shed 2 bases, J shed 6 bases, and the junction held 3 bases outside the gene matches. CDR3 length: 14 amino acids. The CDR3 spells CATSRRTGLQPQHF. The CDR3 DNA follows: TGTGCCACCAGCAGAAGGACAGGGCTTCAGCCCCAGCATTTT.

This clone was seen many times. The CDR3 does not close with the conserved phenylalanine or tryptophan, likely indicating a read error. The DNA is omitted, as the CDR3 cannot be located on it reliably, and the CDR3 follows TCRdb's listing. V usage is TRBV7-9 and J usage is TRBJ1-1; TRBD1, the table's D call, was not compared with the DNA. Including both end residues, the CDR3 is 14 amino acids long. CDR1 is SEHNR, CDR2 FQNEAQ, per germline (reference sequence). This CDR3 is CASSLRRDRVRTGV.

This clone was counted ten times or more. This chain links TRBV7-8 with TRBJ2-4, with D maybe TRBD1 (5 bases). V was cut by 1 base and J by 6 bases, with 10 bases left in between. Germline CDR1 reads SGHVS; CDR2 reads FQNEAQ. The CDR3 has 14 residues. CDR3 sequence: CASSLVQERNIQYF. The CDR3 DNA sequence: TGTGCCAGCAGCTTAGTACAGGAGAGAAACATTCAGTACTTC.

The rearrangement links TRBV20-1 to TRBJ1-1; 7 nucleotides match TRBD1. The CDR3 spans 16 residues. CDR1 and CDR2 (germline): DFQATT, SNEGSKA (reference sequence). Trimming at V came to 8 bases and at J to 5 bases, leaving 20 bases not matched to a gene. The CDR3 loop reads CSSKWGAGGVGTEAFF. The DNA for the CDR3 is TGCAGTTCTAAGTGGGGGGCAGGGGGAGTGGGTACTGAAGCTTTCTTT.

This clone was seen repeatedly, ten times or more. The chain uses TRBV29-1 and TRBJ2-3; D perhaps matches TRBD1 (6 bases). The V and J ends lost 6 bases and 4 bases respectively, with 14 bases between them. Looked up from germline, CDR1 is SQVTM and CDR2 is ANQGSEA. CDR3 length: 13 amino acids. The CDR3 loop reads CSVRDTSPDTQYF. DNA of the CDR3: TGCAGCGTCCGGGACACCTCACCAGATACGCAGTATTTT.

This clone was detected ten times or more. This rearrangement joins TRBV6-6 to TRBJ2-3, with TRBD2 matching 11 bases. V lost 7 bases to trimming and J lost 0 bases; unmatched junction nucleotides: 9. Germline assignment: CDR1 MNHNY and CDR2 SVGAGI (reference sequence). This CDR3 contains 17 residues. The CDR3 nucleotides are TGTGCCAGCAAGACGCTAGCGGGGGGCCCTAGCACAGATACGCAGTATTTT. This sequence encodes CASKTLAGGPSTDTQYF.

This clone appeared a few times. This sequence joins TRBV3-1 and TRBJ2-5, with 10 bases that match TRBD2. The germline V gene has CDR1 LGHDT and CDR2 YNNKEL (reference sequence). The V segment lost 1 base and the J segment 4 bases; nucleotides outside the gene matches: 9. This CDR3 has 17 amino acids. The CDR3 reads CASSQGPSGGVVETQYF. The CDR3 nucleotides read TGTGCCAGCAGCCAAGGGCCCAGCGGGGGGGTGGTAGAGACCCAGTACTTC.